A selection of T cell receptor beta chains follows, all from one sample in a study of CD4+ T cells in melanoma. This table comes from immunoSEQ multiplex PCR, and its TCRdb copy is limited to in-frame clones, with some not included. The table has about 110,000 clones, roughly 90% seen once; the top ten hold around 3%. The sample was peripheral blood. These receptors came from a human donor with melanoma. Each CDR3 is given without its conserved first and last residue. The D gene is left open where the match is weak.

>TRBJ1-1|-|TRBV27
ASSLGGEAF
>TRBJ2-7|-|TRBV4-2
ASSQESTRGQYEQY
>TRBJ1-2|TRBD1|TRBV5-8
ASSPPTGDYGYT
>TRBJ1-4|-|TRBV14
ASSPRRGNEKLF
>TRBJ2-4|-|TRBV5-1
ASSLELGGDIQY
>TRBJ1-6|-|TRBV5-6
ASSLRRHGPLH
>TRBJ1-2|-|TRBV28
ASSLRSRSYGYT
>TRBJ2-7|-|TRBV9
ASSVDLATSANEQY
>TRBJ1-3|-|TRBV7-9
ASSLGQVMDTIY
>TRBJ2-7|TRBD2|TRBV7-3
ASSSTRETEQY
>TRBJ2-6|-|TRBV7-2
ASSLVPGANVLT
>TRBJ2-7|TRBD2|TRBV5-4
ASSPGTSGTAYEQY
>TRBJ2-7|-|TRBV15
ATSRVGEAYEQY
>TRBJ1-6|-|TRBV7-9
ASSLGGVNSPLH
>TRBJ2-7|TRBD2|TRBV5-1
ASSLEAQRGAYHEQY
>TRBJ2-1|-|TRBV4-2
ASSQSVGYEQF
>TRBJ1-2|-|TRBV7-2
ASSLGGYGYT
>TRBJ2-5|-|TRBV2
ASSERETQY
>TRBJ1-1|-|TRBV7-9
ASSLISQGEAF
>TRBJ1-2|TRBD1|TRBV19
ASSRDRGYGYT
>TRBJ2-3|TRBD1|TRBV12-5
ASGLGDRATDTQY
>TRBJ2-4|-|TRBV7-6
ASSPRPGPLAKNIQY
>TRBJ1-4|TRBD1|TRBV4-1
ASSPGGGGLEKLF
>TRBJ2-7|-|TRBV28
ASSYVGVLEQY
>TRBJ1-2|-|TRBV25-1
ASTPAGQSGGYT
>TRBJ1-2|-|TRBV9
ASSVVQGSSHYGYT
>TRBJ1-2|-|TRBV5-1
ASSLQGEDYGYT
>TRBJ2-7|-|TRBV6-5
ASSSPQGEQY
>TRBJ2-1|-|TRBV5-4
ASSYYNEQF
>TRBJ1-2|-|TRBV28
ASSYWGVSGYT
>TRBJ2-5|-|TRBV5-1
ASSLEFAAPY
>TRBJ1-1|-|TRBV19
ASRGSNTEAF
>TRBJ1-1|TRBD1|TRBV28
ASSSGDRVMWAF
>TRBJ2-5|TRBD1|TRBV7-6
ASSIGQGQETQY
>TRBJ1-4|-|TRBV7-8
ASSPRTQRGEKLF
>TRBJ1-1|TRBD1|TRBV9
ASSQRTGGDTEAF
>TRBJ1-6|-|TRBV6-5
ASTYGGLNSPLH
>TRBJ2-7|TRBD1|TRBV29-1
SVQGPGQGAGEQY
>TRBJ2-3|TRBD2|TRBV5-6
ASSPLAGGPTDTQY
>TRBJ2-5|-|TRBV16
ASSQSSDQETQY
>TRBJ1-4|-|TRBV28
ASSSPGDEKLF
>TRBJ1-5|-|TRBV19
ASTGDSNQPQH
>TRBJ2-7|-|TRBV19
ASSPKGTYEQY
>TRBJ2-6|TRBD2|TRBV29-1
SVSGTSGSSGANVLT
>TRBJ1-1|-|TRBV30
AWTLVTTGAF
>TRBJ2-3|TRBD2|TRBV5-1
ASSLAPAGGQADTQY
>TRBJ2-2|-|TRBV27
ASTDLVGRGGELF
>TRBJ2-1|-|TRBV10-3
AISSMSPDNEQF
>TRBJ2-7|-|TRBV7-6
ASSFRGGYEQY
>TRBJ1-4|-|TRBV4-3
ASSHSGTGLELF
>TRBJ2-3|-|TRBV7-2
ASKGGVEDTQY
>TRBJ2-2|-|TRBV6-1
ASRLNANTGELF
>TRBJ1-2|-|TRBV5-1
ASSLRPVENYGYT
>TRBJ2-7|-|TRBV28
ASWRAGQAAYEQY